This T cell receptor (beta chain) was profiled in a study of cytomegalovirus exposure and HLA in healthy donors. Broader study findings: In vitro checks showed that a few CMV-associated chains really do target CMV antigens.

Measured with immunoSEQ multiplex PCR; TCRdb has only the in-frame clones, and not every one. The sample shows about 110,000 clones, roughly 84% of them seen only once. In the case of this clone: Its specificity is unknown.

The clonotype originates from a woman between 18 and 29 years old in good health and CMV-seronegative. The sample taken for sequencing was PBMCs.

This chain's CDR3 is CASSDRVSNQPQHF. Written as DNA, the CDR3 is TGTGCCAGCAGCGACAGGGTTAGCAATCAGCCCCAGCATTTT. The J gene is TRBJ1-5, the V gene TRBV28, with 7 bases aligning to TRBD1. The length of the CDR3 is 14 residues. From germline, CDR1 is MDHEN and CDR2 SYDVKM. V dropped 6 bases and J dropped 0; count of bases not matched to a gene: 2.